Following are 9 T cell receptor beta chains from one sample sequenced in a study of T cell responses to AZD1222 COVID-19 vaccine. The table came from immunoSEQ multiplex PCR; TCRdb's copy has only in-frame clones and leaves some out. The table lists about 140,000 clones, around 92% of them singletons. The material sequenced was peripheral blood, taken 28 days after the second AZD1222 dose. The source of these receptors is an adult who received the AZD1222 COVID-19 vaccine.

This chain links TRBV7-2 with TRBJ2-3; 8 nucleotides align to TRBD2. V dropped 1 base and J dropped 1; count of bases not matched to a gene: 1. The CDR3 totals 15 residues. Germline CDR1 reads SGHTA; CDR2 reads FQGNSA. DNA of the CDR3: TGTGCCAGCAGCTTAGTGACTAGCGGCACAGATACGCAGTATTTT. Encoded protein: CASSLVTSGTDTQYF.

The chain employs TRBV4-3 and TRBJ1-1; D call uncertain. Looked up from germline, CDR1 is LGHNA and CDR2 is YSLEER. This CDR3 spans 15 amino acids. Trimming shortened V by 2 bases and J by 1 base, and 11 bases separated the two germline ends. The CDR3 sequence is CASSQPVRRNTEAFF. Written as DNA, the CDR3 is TGCGCCAGCAGCCAACCGGTCCGCAGGAACACTGAAGCTTTCTTT.

The rearrangement links TRBV7-9 to TRBJ1-2, with 10 bases fitting TRBD1. This CDR3 region has 14 residues. Unmatched junction bases numbered 5, after V lost 3 bases and J lost 7 bases. The germline V gene encodes CDR1 SEHNR and CDR2 FQNEAQ (reference sequence). CDR3 sequence reads: CASSFGTGVSGYTF. DNA of the CDR3: TGTGCCAGCAGCTTTGGGACAGGGGTTAGTGGCTACACCTTC.

This clone was observed once. J is TRBJ1-3 and V is TRBV18, with 7 positions matching TRBD1. Per germline, CDR1 KGHSH and CDR2 LQKENI. There are 16 residues in the CDR3. The J segment lost 0 bases and the V segment lost 3 bases, leaving 5 bases of the junction unmatched. The CDR3 region is CASSPGQVSSGNTIYF. The CDR3 bases are TGTGCCAGCTCACCCGGACAGGTGAGCTCTGGAAACACCATATATTTT.

This clone was recorded once. The chain carries TRBV6-1 and TRBJ1-5; D remains unclear. CDR3 length: 13 residues. Germline-derived CDR1 and CDR2 are MNHNS and SASEGT. Trimming took off 1 base at V and 0 bases at J, with 1 base between the two ends. The CDR3 protein is CASSEGSNQPQHF. The DNA for the CDR3 is TGTGCCAGCAGTGAAGGTAGCAATCAGCCCCAGCATTTT.

This clone was observed a single time. This chain uses TRBV18 with TRBJ2-2; TRBD2 matches at 10 bases. Looked up from germline, CDR1 is KGHSH and CDR2 is LQKENI. The junction had 7 bases not matched to a gene; V was cut back by 4 bases and J by 5 bases. The CDR3 runs to 16 residues. CDR3 residues: CASSRASGSTTGELFF. The CDR3 DNA reads as TGTGCCAGCTCACGGGCTAGCGGGAGTACTACCGGGGAGCTGTTTTTT. The whole variable domain, remainder taken from reference TRBV18 and TRBJ2-2, is NAGVMQNPRHLVRRRGQEARLRCSPMKGHSHVYWYRQLPEEGLKFMVYLQKENIIDESGMPKERFSAEFPKEGPSILRIQQVVRGDSAAYFCASSRASGSTTGELFFGEGSRLTVL.

This clone was found once. This rearrangement joins TRBV18 to TRBJ1-1; TRBD1 is a possible D gene (6 bases). CDR1 is KGHSH, CDR2 LQKENI, per germline. The CDR3 consists of 20 residues. V shed 1 base and J shed 1 base, with 25 bases lying between them. The CDR3 protein is CASSPRPLGGAGGKNTEAFF. CDR3 coding DNA: TGTGCCAGCTCACCACGCCCATTGGGGGGGGCAGGTGGGAAGAACACTGAAGCTTTCTTT.

The chain employs TRBV6-6 and TRBJ1-1; D unresolved. The CDR3 totals 14 residues. The germline V gene has CDR1 MNHNY and CDR2 SVGAGI (reference sequence). Trimming removed 0 bases at V and 4 bases at J, with 9 bases between. The CDR3 region has the DNA TGTGCCAGCAGTTACTCCGGACTGGGCACTGAAGCTTTCTTT. Translating it yields CASSYSGLGTEAFF.

The CDR3: CASSLAGRVENEAFF. The CDR3 region has the DNA TGTGCCAGCAGCTTGGCAGGCAGGGTTGAAAATGAAGCTTTCTTT. This chain connects TRBV5-6 to TRBJ1-1; possibly TRBD1 for D (5 bases). Germline V gene data show CDR1 as SGHDT and CDR2 as YYEEEE. The ends were cut back, 0 bases at V and 7 bases at J, with 16 bases in the middle. The CDR3 is made up of 15 amino acids.